Shown below are 16 T cell receptor beta chains from a single sample sequenced in a study of Graves' ophthalmopathy and Graves' hyperthyroidism. RNA transcripts yielded amplified TCR beta CDR3 regions. Second-round multiplex PCR came after first-round RT-PCR with HTBI primers. Using its own MiXCR run on the multiplex PCR reads, TCRdb lists one record per CDR3 protein. The sample yields over a million distinct CDR3 sequences, roughly 35% seen once. The sample comprised peripheral blood or thyroid tissue (not recorded which). The receptors derive from an adult man with Graves' hyperthyroidism.

This clonotype was found many times. The chain carries TRBV7-9 and TRBJ1-5; 11 nucleotides agree with TRBD1. Germline V gene data show CDR1 as SEHNR and CDR2 as FQNEAQ (reference sequence). J gave up 3 bases and V 2 bases, and 6 bases lay outside the gene matches. The CDR3 sequence is 17 residues long. The CDR3 DNA is TGTGCCAGCAGCTTATATGCCGGACAGGGGGCCAATCAGCCCCAGCATTTT. Amino acids: CASSLYAGQGANQPQHF.

This clonotype was seen many times. This rearrangement joins TRBV9 to TRBJ1-5; D unresolved. The ends were cut back, 3 bases at V and 5 bases at J, with 15 bases in the middle. Germline V gene data show CDR1 as SGDLS and CDR2 as YYNGEE. The CDR3 has 15 residues. The DNA of the CDR3 is TGTGCCAGCAGCGCAAGCCCCGGGCCCCATCAGCCCCAGCATTTT. Translating gives CASSASPGPHQPQHF.

This clonotype occurred a few times. This chain joins TRBV6-6 and TRBJ2-7; TRBD1 might be the D (5 bases). This CDR3 contains 15 residues. Per the germline V gene, CDR1 is MNHNY and CDR2 is SVGAGI (reference sequence). Trimming took off 4 bases at V and 0 bases at J, with 13 bases between the two ends. The CDR3 DNA is TGTGCCAGCAGTTTAGGGGCGAGTACCTCCTACGAGCAGTACTTC. It yields the protein CASSLGASTSYEQYF.

Regarding this clonotype: This may be a read error, as it is one base from a much larger clone. V usage is TRBV3-1 and J usage is TRBJ1-5; D not certain. The V gene's germline CDR1 is LGHDT and CDR2 YNNKEL (reference sequence). This CDR3 is built from 14 residues. This chain's CDR3 is CASIQDSGGQPQHF. CDR3 DNA sequence: TGTGCCAGCATCCAAGATTCGGGCGGGCAGCCCCAGCATTTT.

This clonotype was detected only a few times. This may stem from a read error, because a much larger clone lies one nucleotide away. V usage is TRBV14 and J usage is TRBJ1-1, with D perhaps matching TRBD1 (5 bases). The CDR3 spans 12 residues. Germline V CDR1 and CDR2: SGHDN, FVKESK. Trimming removed 6 bases at V and 5 bases at J, with 10 bases between. In DNA form, the CDR3 reads TGTGCCAGCAGGGTCGAGGGGACTGAAGCTTTCTTT. Its protein product is CASRVEGTEAFF.

V and J are TRBV7-9 and TRBJ1-4; 7 bases match TRBD1. Germline V gene data show CDR1 as SEHNR and CDR2 as FQNEAQ (reference sequence). Unmatched junction bases numbered 6, after V lost 5 bases and J lost 12 bases. The CDR3 contains 12 residues. The CDR3 DNA is TGTGCCAGCAGCCCCATGCAGGGGGAACTGTTTTTT. This codes for CASSPMQGELFF.

This clonotype was detected many times. The junction and the germline gene differ at one end; a read error may be behind it. The V and J genes are TRBV2 and TRBJ2-2; 8 nucleotides line up with TRBD1. The CDR3 is 11 amino acids. From germline, CDR1 is SNHLY and CDR2 FYNNEI. For the CDR3, the DNA is TGTGCCAGCAGTGAGACAGGGGAACTGTTTTTT. Its protein product is CASSETGELFF.

V gene TRBV15 combines with J gene TRBJ2-5, with TRBD1 matching 8 bases. The germline CDR1 and CDR2 sequences are LNHNV and YYDKDF (reference sequence). V trimming: 3 bases; J trimming: 1 base; junction bases outside the gene matches: 7. This CDR3 region has 16 residues. The CDR3 region is CATSSSRTGFQETQYF. CDR3 DNA: TGTGCCACCAGCAGCAGTCGGACAGGGTTCCAAGAGACCCAGTACTTC.

This chain connects TRBV13 to TRBJ2-7; no definite D call. This CDR3 spans 14 amino acids. V was trimmed by 6 bases and J by 0 bases, leaving 12 bases between them. Germline-derived CDR1 and CDR2 are PRHDT and FYEKMQ (reference sequence). The CDR3 spells CASSSIGSSYEQYF. The DNA of the CDR3 is TGTGCCAGCAGTTCTATAGGAAGCTCCTACGAGCAGTACTTC.

V is TRBV7-9 and J is TRBJ2-5; possibly TRBD1 or TRBD2 for D (5 bases each). This CDR3 is built from 14 residues. Deletions cut 5 bases from V and 7 bases from J, with 17 bases between. Per germline, CDR1 SEHNR and CDR2 FQNEAQ (reference sequence). CDR3 sequence reads: CASSPMTAGGTQYF. The CDR3 DNA is TGTGCCAGCAGCCCAATGACAGCTGGGGGGACCCAGTACTTC. Full variable domain (remainder filled in from reference TRBV7-9 and TRBJ2-5): DTGVSQNPRHKITKRGQNVTFRCDPISEHNRLYWYRQTLGQGPEFLTYFQNEAQLEKSRLLSDRFSAERPKGSFSTLEIQRTEQGDSAMYLCASSPMTAGGTQYFGPGTRLLVL.

With regard to this clonotype: An end of the junction differs from the germline gene, which may be a read error. This chain connects TRBV5-1 to TRBJ2-5; 8 bases align to TRBD2. The CDR3 is 14 residues long. From germline, CDR1 is SGHRS and CDR2 YFSETQ. The CDR3 bases are TGCGTCAGCAGCCCGGGAGGGCCCAATCAGCCCCAGTACTTC. Translating gives CVSSPGGPNQPQYF.

Regarding this clonotype: Sequence at one end of the junction differs from germline and may be a read error. The rearrangement links TRBV29-1 to TRBJ2-7; no clear D. Germline CDR1 SQVTM, CDR2 ANQGSEA. This CDR3 has 13 amino acids. Here the CDR3 reads CSVDDGSQDEQCF. The CDR3 DNA reads TGCAGCGTCGATGACGGCAGCCAAGACGAGCAGTGCTTC.

The chain joins TRBV10-3 to TRBJ1-2; no clear D gene. The CDR3 is 15 amino acids. CDR1 is ENHRY and CDR2 is SYGVKD in the germline V gene. Trimming took off 8 bases at V and 0 bases at J, with 16 bases between the two ends. CDR3 in amino acids: CAIDTGANSNYGYTF. The CDR3 DNA sequence: TGTGCCATCGATACGGGAGCCAATTCTAACTATGGCTACACCTTC.

There are many counts of this clonotype. The chain combines TRBV7-2 with TRBJ1-2; the match to TRBD1 covers 8 bases. The CDR3 is made up of 15 amino acids. Germline lookup yields CDR1 SGHTA and CDR2 FQGNSA. The junction had 12 bases not matched to a gene; V was cut back by 5 bases and J by 7 bases. This chain's CDR3 is CASSVETGDVIGYTF. In nucleotides, the CDR3 is TGTGCCAGCAGCGTAGAGACAGGGGATGTTATTGGCTACACCTTC.

This clonotype was observed many times. This chain links TRBV10-3 with TRBJ1-4, with D unresolved. Per the germline V gene, CDR1 is ENHRY and CDR2 is SYGVKD. The CDR3 is 12 residues long. The V end lost 9 bases, the J end lost 0 bases, and 5 bases lay between the germline ends. In DNA form, the CDR3 reads TGTGCCATGAGTTCAACTAATGAAAAACTGTTTTTT. It is translated as CAMSSTNEKLFF.

V and J are TRBV5-5 and TRBJ2-5, with 8 bases aligning to TRBD1. V shed 2 bases, J shed 4 bases, and the junction held 7 bases outside the gene matches. The CDR3 totals 15 residues. Looked up from germline, CDR1 is SGHKS and CDR2 is YYEKEE (reference sequence). CDR3 loop: CASSFTAGGPETQYF. In DNA, the CDR3 is TGTGCCAGCAGCTTTACGGCAGGGGGCCCAGAGACCCAGTACTTC.